The present T cell receptor (beta chain) was sequenced within a study of blood T cell repertoires in COVID-19. The overall study: The samples span acute and convalescent COVID-19 from the United States, Italy and Spain.

J lost 10 bases, V lost 6 bases, and 14 bases had no gene match. Germline loops: CDR1 SGHRS, CDR2 YFSETQ. This CDR3 spans 15 amino acids. Here immunoSEQ multiplex PCR was the method, and the copy in TCRdb shows in-frame clones only, minus some. The table has around 700,000 clones, about 90% seen once; the top ten hold roughly 0.26%. The sample comprised peripheral blood. The rearrangement joins TRBV5-1 to TRBJ1-2; 11 bases agree with TRBD1. The sequence derives from a woman aged 18-30 years with acute or convalescent COVID-19. CDR3 sequence reads: CASKIDPGQGVFYTF. DNA of the CDR3: TGCGCCAGCAAAATTGACCCGGGACAGGGGGTTTTCTACACCTTC.